A selection of T cell receptor beta chains follows, all from one sample in a study of blood T cell repertoires in COVID-19. Profiled with immunoSEQ multiplex PCR; TCRdb holds only in-frame clones, not every one. Found here are 150,000 to 200,000 clones, less than 90% of them singletons; the top ten hold around 3.1%. Sequencing was carried out using PBMCs or T cells enriched from blood (not recorded which). The receptors come from a young woman who had been exposed to COVID-19. The CDR3 runs from the conserved cysteine through the conserved F or W. D genes are given only for firm matches. Clone sizes are given selectively: once, few, many, or a class where the clone is expanded.

j_call: TRBJ2-1; v_call: TRBV19; d_call: TRBD2; clone_size: NA; cdr3_aa: CASGLSGGLNEQFF; cdr3_nt: TGTGCCAGTGGTCTAAGCGGGGGGTTGAATGAGCAGTTCTTC
j_call: TRBJ1-5; v_call: TRBV4-1; d_call: NA; clone_size: few; cdr3_aa: CASSQGGQGLSNQPQHF; cdr3_nt: TGCGCCAGCAGCCAAGGAGGTCAGGGGCTAAGCAATCAGCCCCAGCATTTT
j_call: TRBJ1-3; v_call: TRBV7-6; d_call: NA; clone_size: NA; cdr3_aa: CASSLGGEGSSGNTIYF; cdr3_nt: TGTGCCAGCAGCTTAGGCGGGGAGGGAAGCTCTGGAAACACCATATATTTT
j_call: TRBJ1-2; v_call: TRBV5-1; d_call: NA; clone_size: NA; cdr3_aa: CASSLMLADEGYTF; cdr3_nt: TGCGCCAGCAGCTTGATGTTAGCGGATGAGGGCTACACCTTC
j_call: TRBJ1-2; v_call: TRBV12-3/TRBV12-4; d_call: NA; clone_size: NA; cdr3_aa: CASSFGGGGYTF; cdr3_nt: TGTGCCAGCAGTTTCGGGGGTGGTGGCTACACCTTC
j_call: TRBJ2-2; v_call: TRBV11-2; d_call: TRBD2; clone_size: once; cdr3_aa: CASSLDLGLVNGELFF; cdr3_nt: TGTGCCAGCAGCTTAGACCTGGGACTAGTGAACGGGGAGCTGTTTTTT
j_call: TRBJ2-7; v_call: TRBV10-2; d_call: NA; clone_size: NA; cdr3_aa: CASSDNYEQYF; cdr3_nt: TGCGCCTCTTCAGACAACTACGAGCAGTACTTC
j_call: TRBJ1-5; v_call: TRBV2; d_call: NA; clone_size: NA; cdr3_aa: CASSGLGQPQHF; cdr3_nt: TGTGCCAGCAGTGGCCTCGGGCAGCCCCAGCATTTT
j_call: TRBJ2-5; v_call: TRBV4-2; d_call: NA; clone_size: once; cdr3_aa: CASSPLIYRGGEETQYF; cdr3_nt: TGTGCCAGCAGCCCTCTCATTTATAGGGGGGGCGAAGAGACCCAGTACTTC
j_call: TRBJ1-6; v_call: TRBV21-1; d_call: NA; clone_size: NA; cdr3_aa: CASLPRDSYPPLHF; cdr3_nt: TGTGCCAGCTTACCAAGGGACAGCTATCCACCCCTCCACTTT
j_call: TRBJ1-5; v_call: TRBV18; d_call: TRBD1; clone_size: NA; cdr3_aa: CASSPGTAAGNQPQHF; cdr3_nt: TGTGCCAGCTCACCAGGGACAGCCGCTGGCAATCAGCCCCAGCATTTT
j_call: TRBJ2-2; v_call: TRBV6-2/TRBV6-3; d_call: NA; clone_size: NA; cdr3_aa: CASSLRDTGELFF; cdr3_nt: TGTGCCAGCAGCCTCAGGGACACCGGGGAGCTGTTTTTT
j_call: TRBJ2-7; v_call: TRBV29-1; d_call: NA; clone_size: NA; cdr3_aa: CSARFGGSYEQYF; cdr3_nt: TGCAGCGCCAGATTTGGGGGGTCCTACGAGCAGTACTTC
j_call: TRBJ1-2; v_call: TRBV6-5; d_call: TRBD1; clone_size: NA; cdr3_aa: CASRLTGEGLYGYTF; cdr3_nt: TGTGCCAGCAGATTGACAGGGGAGGGGCTCTATGGCTACACCTTC
j_call: TRBJ1-4; v_call: TRBV9; d_call: NA; clone_size: NA; cdr3_aa: CASSVDDTTYGKLFF; cdr3_nt: TGTGCCAGCAGCGTAGATGACACGACCTATGGAAAACTGTTTTTT
j_call: TRBJ1-1; v_call: TRBV19; d_call: TRBD1; clone_size: once; cdr3_aa: CASSMAPTGITEAFF; cdr3_nt: TGTGCCAGTAGTATGGCTCCGACAGGGATAACTGAAGCTTTCTTT
j_call: TRBJ1-2; v_call: TRBV7-2; d_call: TRBD1; clone_size: NA; cdr3_aa: CASSSPGATGGYGYTF; cdr3_nt: TGTGCCAGCAGCTCCCCAGGGGCAACAGGGGGCTATGGCTACACCTTC
j_call: TRBJ2-5; v_call: TRBV29-1; d_call: TRBD1; clone_size: NA; cdr3_aa: CSATGVQETQYF; cdr3_nt: TGCAGCGCGACAGGGGTCCAAGAGACCCAGTACTTC
j_call: TRBJ1-1; v_call: TRBV21-1; d_call: NA; clone_size: NA; cdr3_aa: CASIRTGGTNTEAFF; cdr3_nt: TGTGCCAGCATCAGGACAGGGGGTACAAACACTGAAGCTTTCTTT
j_call: TRBJ1-4; v_call: TRBV7-2; d_call: TRBD1; clone_size: NA; cdr3_aa: CASSPRRQGTTNEKLFF; cdr3_nt: TGTGCCAGCAGCCCGCGGCGACAGGGAACAACTAATGAAAAACTGTTTTTT
j_call: TRBJ2-7; v_call: TRBV7-2; d_call: TRBD1; clone_size: NA; cdr3_aa: CASSAGRDRFSYEQYF; cdr3_nt: TGTGCCAGCAGCGCAGGACGGGACAGATTCTCCTACGAGCAGTACTTC
j_call: TRBJ2-7; v_call: TRBV5-6; d_call: NA; clone_size: NA; cdr3_aa: CASSPLGGEEQYF; cdr3_nt: TGTGCCAGCAGCCCCCTTGGGGGCGAGGAGCAGTACTTC
j_call: TRBJ1-4; v_call: TRBV6-5; d_call: TRBD1; clone_size: NA; cdr3_aa: CASRLQGTNEKLFF; cdr3_nt: TGTGCCAGCAGGTTACAGGGGACTAATGAAAAACTGTTTTTT
j_call: TRBJ1-2; v_call: TRBV10-2; d_call: NA; clone_size: NA; cdr3_aa: CASSEMRSNYGYTF; cdr3_nt: TGCGCCAGCAGTGAGATGCGATCCAACTATGGCTACACCTTC
j_call: TRBJ1-2; v_call: TRBV5-4; d_call: TRBD1; clone_size: few; cdr3_aa: CASRRGQNYGYTF; cdr3_nt: TGTGCCAGCCGGCGGGGACAGAACTATGGCTACACCTTC
j_call: TRBJ1-4; v_call: TRBV5-1; d_call: TRBD1; clone_size: NA; cdr3_aa: CASGWTGNEKLFF; cdr3_nt: TGCGCCAGCGGATGGACAGGGAATGAAAAACTGTTTTTT
j_call: TRBJ2-3; v_call: TRBV14; d_call: NA; clone_size: few; cdr3_aa: CASSQVGVLDTQYF; cdr3_nt: TGTGCCAGCAGCCAAGTCGGGGTCCTAGATACGCAGTATTTT
j_call: TRBJ2-5; v_call: TRBV29-1; d_call: NA; clone_size: NA; cdr3_aa: CSGLGGETQYF; cdr3_nt: TGCAGCGGTCTGGGGGGAGAGACCCAGTACTTC
j_call: TRBJ1-3; v_call: TRBV2; d_call: NA; clone_size: NA; cdr3_aa: CASSEEVSLGLSGNTIYF; cdr3_nt: TGTGCCAGCAGTGAAGAAGTTTCTCTGGGACTCTCTGGAAACACCATATATTTT
j_call: TRBJ2-7; v_call: TRBV27; d_call: TRBD1; clone_size: many; cdr3_aa: CASSQRDRDHEQYF; cdr3_nt: TGTGCCAGCAGTCAGCGGGACAGGGACCACGAGCAGTACTTC
j_call: TRBJ1-6; v_call: TRBV29-1; d_call: NA; clone_size: NA; cdr3_aa: CSVREQGNSLLHF; cdr3_nt: TGCAGCGTTCGGGAACAGGGTAATTCACTCCTCCACTTT